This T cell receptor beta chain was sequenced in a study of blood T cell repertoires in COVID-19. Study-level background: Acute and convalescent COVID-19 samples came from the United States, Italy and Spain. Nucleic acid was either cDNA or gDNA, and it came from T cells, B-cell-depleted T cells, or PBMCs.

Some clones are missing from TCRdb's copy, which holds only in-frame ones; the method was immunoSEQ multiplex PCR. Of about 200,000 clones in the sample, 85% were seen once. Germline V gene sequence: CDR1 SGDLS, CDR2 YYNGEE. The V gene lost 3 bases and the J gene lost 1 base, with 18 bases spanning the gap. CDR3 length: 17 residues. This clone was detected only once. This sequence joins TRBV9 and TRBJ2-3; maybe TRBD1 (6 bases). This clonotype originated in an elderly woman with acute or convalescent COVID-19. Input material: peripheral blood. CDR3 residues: CASSARQAPGGTDTQYF. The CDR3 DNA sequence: TGTGCCAGCAGCGCCAGACAGGCACCAGGGGGCACAGATACGCAGTATTTT.